This T cell receptor (beta chain) derives from a study of T-cell reconstitution after alpha-beta-depleted transplantation in children (dated by TCRdb to about 2016). The study in broad terms: The study quantitatively tracked T-cell immune reconstitution after TCRalphabeta/CD19-depleted allogeneic hematopoietic cell transplantation in children using TCR repertoire profiling.

From the germline V gene (reference sequence), CDR1 is DFQATT and CDR2 is SNEGSKA. From cysteine to phenylalanine, the CDR3 is 13 amino acids long. Solely the CDR3 DNA is kept, with 39 bases framed from the first base. The germline ends are 12 bases apart after V is trimmed by 0 bases and J by 7 bases. This clonotype was counted between two and nine times. Its antigen remains unidentified. Qualities for individual bases were not recorded, and no much larger clone is one base off. The library came from PCR. The sequencing machine was an Illumina HiSeq 2500. To normalize quantification of the TCRbeta repertoire, the TCR libraries were built with molecular barcoding that relied on unique molecular identifiers. The public reads were quality trimmed at Q25 with fastp and then assembled into clones with MiXCR by TCRdb, keeping productive beta chains. Merged by CDR3 protein, the rows form single entries marked with the most common genes and DNA. This sample gives 350,000 to 400,000 distinct CDR3 sequences in total; about an eighth of them show up just once. The ten largest account for approximately 4.3% of the sample.

The receptor comes from a human donor who donated a stem cell graft to a child with Fanconi anemia. The chain is encoded by TRBV20-1 joined to TRBJ1-1; matching of 5 bases hints at TRBD1 as the D gene. This material consisted of PBMCs, taken from the stem cell graft. The sequenced DNA: TGCAGTGCTAGAGACGGGGCCTTGGGTGAAGCTTTCTTT. Its translation reads: CSARDGALGEAFF.